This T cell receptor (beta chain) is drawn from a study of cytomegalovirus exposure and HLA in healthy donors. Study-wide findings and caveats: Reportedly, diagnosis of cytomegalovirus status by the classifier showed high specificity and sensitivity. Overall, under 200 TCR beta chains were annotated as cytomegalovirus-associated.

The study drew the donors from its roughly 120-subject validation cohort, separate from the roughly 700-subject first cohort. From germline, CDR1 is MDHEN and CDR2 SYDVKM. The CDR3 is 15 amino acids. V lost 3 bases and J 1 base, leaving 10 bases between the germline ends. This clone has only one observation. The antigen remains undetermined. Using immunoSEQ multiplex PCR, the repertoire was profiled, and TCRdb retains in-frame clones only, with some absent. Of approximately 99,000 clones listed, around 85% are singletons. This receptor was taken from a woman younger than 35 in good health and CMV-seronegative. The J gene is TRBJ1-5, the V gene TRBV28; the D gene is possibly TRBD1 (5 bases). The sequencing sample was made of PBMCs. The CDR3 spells CASSFQGWSNQPQHF. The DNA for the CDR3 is TGTGCCAGCAGTTTCCAGGGTTGGAGCAATCAGCCCCAGCATTTT. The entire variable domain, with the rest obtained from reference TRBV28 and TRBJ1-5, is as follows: DVKVTQSSRYLVKRTGEKVFLECVQDMDHENMFWYRQDPGLGLRLIYFSYDVKMKEKGDIPEGYSVSREKKERFSLILESASTNQTSMYLCASSFQGWSNQPQHFGDGTRLSIL.